The 30 T cell receptor beta chains below were found in one sample sequenced in a study of OX40 agonist ivuxolimab in advanced cancers. Here immunoSEQ multiplex PCR was the method, and the copy in TCRdb shows in-frame clones only, minus some. In the table there are 20,000 to 25,000 clones, 85% to 90% of which are singletons. This specimen was CD4+ or CD8+ T cells sorted from blood, taken in a trial of the OX40 agonist ivuxolimab. These receptors were obtained from an adult with an advanced solid tumor such as melanoma, head and neck, liver or kidney cancer.

The chain uses TRBV6-1 and TRBJ2-7; possibly TRBD2 for D (6 bases). The CDR3 has 15 residues. V was trimmed by 1 base and J by 0 bases, leaving 10 bases between them. Germline loops: CDR1 MNHNS, CDR2 SASEGT. CDR3 nucleotides: TGTGCCAGCAGTGAAGAGATCGGGAGCTCCTACGAGCAGTACTTC. It specifies CASSEEIGSSYEQYF.

This clone was seen just once. The chain couples TRBV6-5 to TRBJ2-7; D is unresolved. CDR1 is MNHEY, CDR2 SVGAGI, per germline. Trimming stripped 0 bases from V and 5 bases from J, with 11 bases between. The CDR3 extends over 14 amino acids. CDR3: CASSYSGFANEQYF. As DNA, the CDR3 is TGTGCCAGCAGTTACTCCGGGTTTGCCAACGAGCAGTACTTC.

V usage is TRBV5-6 and J usage is TRBJ2-1; maybe TRBD1 (6 bases). This CDR3 spans 15 amino acids. V lost 1 base and J 2 bases, leaving 10 bases between the germline ends. Germline V gives CDR1 SGHDT, CDR2 YYEEEE. The chain's CDR3 is CASSLWTAAYNEQFF. The CDR3 DNA follows: TGTGCCAGCAGCTTGTGGACAGCGGCCTACAATGAGCAGTTCTTC.

The count of this clone is one. The chain has TRBV2 and TRBJ1-5, with 7 bases aligning to TRBD1. The CDR3 covers 15 residues. Germline-derived CDR1 and CDR2 are SNHLY and FYNNEI. Trimming cost V 6 bases and J 6 bases; bases outside gene matches: 11. DNA of the CDR3: TGTGCCAGCAGGGGGCCGGACAGGATGACTCAGCCCCAGCATTTT. It is translated as CASRGPDRMTQPQHF.

The chain joins TRBV7-9 to TRBJ2-7; D might be TRBD1 (6 bases). Germline V CDR1 and CDR2: SEHNR, FQNEAQ (reference sequence). V was shortened by 5 bases and J by 0 bases, with 20 bases between the two germline ends. This CDR3 is built from 17 residues. This CDR3 reads CASSPKTSRQDSYEQYF. Written as DNA, the CDR3 is TGTGCCAGCAGCCCAAAGACATCAAGACAGGACTCCTACGAGCAGTACTTC.

The chain employs TRBV7-9 and TRBJ2-1; 9 bases are a match to TRBD1. The CDR3 totals 14 residues. The V gene end was trimmed by 4 bases and the J gene end by 5 bases; junction bases not matched to a gene: 3. The germline gives CDR1 SEHNR, CDR2 FQNEAQ (reference sequence). CDR3 residues: CASSSGQGNNEQFF. Here the CDR3 DNA reads TGTGCCAGCAGCTCCGGACAGGGGAACAATGAGCAGTTCTTC.

This clone was counted once. The chain combines TRBV5-1 with TRBJ2-7; D remains ambiguous. Germline-derived CDR1 and CDR2 are SGHRS and YFSETQ. V lost 7 bases, J lost 2 bases, and 10 bases lay in between. The CDR3 consists of 12 residues. The CDR3 DNA follows: TGCGCCAGCTCCAATGGTCCCTACGAGCAGTACTTC. Translating gives CASSNGPYEQYF. Full variable domain (remainder filled in from reference TRBV5-1 and TRBJ2-7): KAGVTQTPRYLIKTRGQQVTLSCSPISGHRSVSWYQQTPGQGLQFLFEYFSETQRNKGNFPGRFSGRQFSNSRSEMNVSTLELGDSALYLCASSNGPYEQYFGPGTRLTVT.

The chain links TRBV2 to TRBJ2-7; 7 bases are shared with TRBD2. V shed 3 bases, J shed 2 bases, and the junction held 7 bases outside the gene matches. The germline gives CDR1 SNHLY, CDR2 FYNNEI. This CDR3 comprises 15 residues. Written as DNA, the CDR3 is TGTGCCAGCAGTGATTGGCTAGCGGAACCCTACGAGCAGTACTTC. This gives the protein CASSDWLAEPYEQYF.

The chain combines TRBV15 with TRBJ2-5; no firm D call. There are 15 residues in the CDR3. Germline V gene lookup returns CDR1 LNHNV and CDR2 YYDKDF (reference sequence). Trimming shortened V by 0 bases and J by 5 bases, and 13 bases separated the two germline ends. The chain's CDR3 is CATSRDDADVETQYF. The DNA for the CDR3 is TGTGCCACCAGCAGAGATGATGCGGACGTGGAGACCCAGTACTTC.

The chain employs TRBV7-2 and TRBJ2-7; the D gene is possibly TRBD2 (6 bases). The germline V gene has CDR1 SGHTA and CDR2 FQGNSA. V lost 1 base, J lost 4 bases, and 8 bases lay in between. This CDR3 spans 13 amino acids. CDR3 in amino acids: CASSLGLVYEQYF. Here the CDR3 DNA reads TGTGCCAGCAGCTTAGGACTAGTTTACGAGCAGTACTTC.

The V call is TRBV6-4, the J call TRBJ2-1, with TRBD1 matching over 9 bases. The germline gives CDR1 MRHNA, CDR2 SNTAGT. Trimming at V came to 4 bases and at J to 2 bases, leaving 3 bases not matched to a gene. The CDR3 contains 15 residues. The CDR3 DNA is TGTGCCAGCAGTGGCCGGACAGGGGCCTACAATGAGCAGTTCTTC. It specifies CASSGRTGAYNEQFF.

The chain combines TRBV23-1 with TRBJ1-2; D gene ambiguous. TRBV23-1 is flagged as an ORF with uncertain function. The V and J ends lost 9 bases and 8 bases respectively, with 13 bases between them. The CDR3 is 11 amino acids. DNA for the CDR3: TGCGCCAGATTCCCGGGTCGGGGCTACACCTTC. Translation: CARFPGRGYTF.

This chain uses TRBV9 with TRBJ2-3, with 9 bases that match TRBD2. The CDR3 contains 14 residues. The germline V gene encodes CDR1 SGDLS and CDR2 YYNGEE. Losses at the gene ends were 6 bases for V and 3 bases for J; bases not matched to a gene: 5. This chain's CDR3 is CASNRGRATDTQYF. DNA of the CDR3: TGTGCCAGCAATCGCGGGAGGGCTACAGATACGCAGTATTTT.

The chain links TRBV29-1 to TRBJ1-4; D uncertain. This CDR3 contains 13 residues. V dropped 8 bases and J dropped 0 bases, with 10 bases sitting between them. CDR1 is SQVTM and CDR2 is ANQGSEA in the germline V gene. CDR3 DNA sequence: TGCAGCCCCGATCCCGCAACTAATGAAAAACTGTTTTTT. Translating gives CSPDPATNEKLFF.

CDR3: CASSLVRGSSYNEQFF. CDR3 in DNA: TGTGCCAGCAGCTTAGTGAGGGGTAGCTCCTACAATGAGCAGTTCTTC. This chain joins TRBV11-2 and TRBJ2-1, with D possibly being TRBD1 or TRBD2 (5 bases each). Germline CDR1 SGHAT, CDR2 FQNNGV. The CDR3 is made up of 16 amino acids. V gave up 1 base and J gave up 0 bases, with 10 bases separating them.

The rearrangement joins TRBV7-2 to TRBJ1-5; D is unresolved. The CDR3 contains 14 residues. The germline V and J ends were trimmed by 5 bases and 3 bases, with 11 bases remaining between them. Germline V gene sequence: CDR1 SGHTA, CDR2 FQGNSA. DNA of the CDR3: TGTGCCAGCAGCCAGAGACACCACAATCAGCCCCAGCATTTT. Translation: CASSQRHHNQPQHF.

This CDR3 reads CASSIRDNEQFF. CDR3 DNA sequence: TGTGCCAGCAGCATCAGGGACAATGAGCAGTTCTTC. J is TRBJ2-1 and V is TRBV7-9; D might be TRBD1 (5 bases). The germline V gene encodes CDR1 SEHNR and CDR2 FQNEAQ (reference sequence). The V end lost 5 bases, the J end lost 5 bases, and 7 bases lay between the germline ends. The CDR3 totals 12 residues. The full variable domain, in which reference TRBV7-9 and TRBJ2-1 provide the parts outside the CDR3, is DTGVSQNPRHKITKRGQNVTFRCDPISEHNRLYWYRQTLGQGPEFLTYFQNEAQLEKSRLLSDRFSAERPKGSFSTLEIQRTEQGDSAMYLCASSIRDNEQFFGPGTRLTVL.

The chain is built from TRBV2 and TRBJ2-1; 7 bases line up with TRBD1. V trimming: 6 bases; J trimming: 2 bases; junction bases outside the gene matches: 7. The CDR3 contains 15 residues. The germline gives CDR1 SNHLY, CDR2 FYNNEI. CDR3 region: CASSLGGGPYNEQFF. The CDR3 DNA reads as TGTGCCAGCAGCCTAGGGGGCGGACCCTACAATGAGCAGTTCTTC.

This chain uses TRBV2 with TRBJ2-7; 10 bases fit TRBD2. Germline-derived CDR1 and CDR2 are SNHLY and FYNNEI. V lost 3 bases, J lost 4 bases, and 6 bases stayed unmatched. This CDR3 comprises 15 residues. For the CDR3, the DNA is TGTGCCAGCAGTGAGGAGCGGGGGGGCAGGTACGAGCAGTACTTC. Translated: CASSEERGGRYEQYF. Full variable domain (remainder filled in from reference TRBV2 and TRBJ2-7): EPEVTQTPSHQVTQMGQEVILRCVPISNHLYFYWYRQILGQKVEFLVSFYNNEISEKSEIFDDQFSVERPDGSNFTLKIRSTKLEDSAMYFCASSEERGGRYEQYFGPGTRLTVT.

This clone came up a few times. The gene calls are TRBV29-1 and TRBJ2-1; 10 nucleotides align to TRBD2. The CDR3 loop spans 14 amino acids. The J segment lost 5 bases and the V segment lost 4 bases, leaving 5 bases of the junction unmatched. CDR1 and CDR2 (germline): SQVTM, ANQGSEA. In nucleotides, the CDR3 is TGCAGCGTTGTTCTAGCGGGAGTAGACAATGAGCAGTTCTTC. This codes for CSVVLAGVDNEQFF.

J is TRBJ2-7 and V is TRBV5-6; no clear D. The CDR3 contains 13 residues. CDR1 and CDR2 (germline): SGHDT, YYEEEE. Trimming removed 0 bases from V and 3 bases from J, with 7 bases in between. CDR3 in DNA: TGTGCCAGCAGCTTGGGACCGCTCTACGAGCAGTACTTC. This gives the protein CASSLGPLYEQYF. The full variable domain, rest sourced from reference TRBV5-6 and TRBJ2-7, is DAGVTQSPTHLIKTRGQQVTLRCSPKSGHDTVSWYQQALGQGPQFIFQYYEEEERQRGNFPDRFSGHQFPNYSSELNVNALLLGDSALYLCASSLGPLYEQYFGPGTRLTVT.

This clone was seen a handful of times. The chain carries TRBV6-5 and TRBJ2-2; 11 bases agree with TRBD2. The CDR3 is made up of 15 amino acids. Germline assignment: CDR1 MNHEY and CDR2 SVGAGI. J lost 1 base, V lost 5 bases, and 0 bases had no gene match. The CDR3 DNA reads as TGTGCCAGCAGTGGACTAGCGGGGAACACCGGGGAGCTGTTTTTT. It encodes CASSGLAGNTGELFF.

A note on this clone: Additional DNA sequences in this sample encode the identical CDR3. The chain carries TRBV5-6 and TRBJ1-1, with D tentatively TRBD1 (5 bases). This CDR3 is 12 amino acids long. Trimming pared 3 bases from V and 4 bases from J, leaving 7 bases between. CDR1 SGHDT and CDR2 YYEEEE come from the germline V gene. CDR3 sequence (DNA): TGTGCCAGCAGCTGGGGGGGCACTGAAGCTTTCTTT. It translates to CASSWGGTEAFF. Using reference TRBV5-6 and TRBJ1-1 for the parts outside the CDR3, the full variable domain is DAGVTQSPTHLIKTRGQQVTLRCSPKSGHDTVSWYQQALGQGPQFIFQYYEEEERQRGNFPDRFSGHQFPNYSSELNVNALLLGDSALYLCASSWGGTEAFFGQGTRLTVV.

The gene calls are TRBV16 and TRBJ2-2, with D uncertain. The CDR3 extends over 11 amino acids. Trimming removed 3 bases at V and 6 bases at J, with 2 bases between. Germline V lookup: CDR1 KGHSY, CDR2 FQNENV. The DNA of the CDR3 is TGTGCCAGCAGCCATGCCGGGGAGCTGTTTTTT. It encodes CASSHAGELFF.

The chain combines TRBV7-9 with TRBJ1-2; D might be TRBD1 (6 bases). The germline CDR1 and CDR2 sequences are SEHNR and FQNEAQ (reference sequence). This CDR3 spans 15 amino acids. V lost 6 bases, J lost 4 bases, and 18 bases lay in between. CDR3 sequence reads: CASSGWGAVGYGYTF. The CDR3 DNA reads TGTGCCAGCAGTGGATGGGGGGCGGTTGGCTATGGCTACACCTTC.

The V and J genes are TRBV11-3 and TRBJ2-1; D uncertain. CDR3 length equals 11 residues. Germline-derived CDR1 and CDR2 are SGHNT and YENEEA. Trimming shortened V by 1 base and J by 9 bases, and 4 bases separated the two germline ends. The CDR3, as DNA: TGTGCCAGCAGCTTAGCTGGTGAGCAGTTCTTC. Protein product: CASSLAGEQFF.

V and J are TRBV10-3 and TRBJ2-7, with 7 bases matching TRBD1. This CDR3 has 14 amino acids. CDR1 and CDR2 (germline): ENHRY, SYGVKD. The V gene end was trimmed by 6 bases and the J gene end by 5 bases; junction bases not matched to a gene: 10. CDR3 in amino acids: CAISDETGMNEQYF. The CDR3 DNA reads as TGTGCCATCAGCGACGAGACAGGGATGAACGAGCAGTACTTC.

This chain uses TRBV28 with TRBJ1-1, with D possibly being TRBD1 (5 bases). This CDR3 contains 14 residues. Trimming removed 11 bases at V and 0 bases at J, with 16 bases between. Germline CDR1 MDHEN, CDR2 SYDVKM. The CDR3 loop is CAAGDGALNTEAFF. The DNA for the CDR3 is TGTGCCGCGGGGGACGGAGCTTTGAACACTGAAGCTTTCTTT. Filled out from reference TRBV28 and TRBJ1-1, the complete variable domain reads DVKVTQSSRYLVKRTGEKVFLECVQDMDHENMFWYRQDPGLGLRLIYFSYDVKMKEKGDIPEGYSVSREKKERFSLILESASTNQTSMYLCAAGDGALNTEAFFGQGTRLTVV.

This sequence joins TRBV5-6 and TRBJ2-2; 9 bases are a match to TRBD2. Unmatched junction bases numbered 4, after V lost 0 bases and J lost 4 bases. CDR3 length: 16 amino acids. Germline CDR1 reads SGHDT; CDR2 reads YYEEEE. The CDR3 reads CASSLELAGPTGELFF. The DNA for the CDR3 is TGTGCCAGCAGCTTGGAACTAGCGGGTCCCACCGGGGAGCTGTTTTTT.

The chain joins TRBV11-3 to TRBJ2-1; perhaps TRBD2 as D (6 bases). V was trimmed by 5 bases and J by 6 bases, leaving 17 bases between them. In germline, CDR1 is SGHNT, CDR2 YENEEA. There are 15 residues in the CDR3. CDR3 residues: CASSPRRGLFNEQFF. For the CDR3, the DNA is TGTGCCAGCAGCCCACGGAGGGGCTTGTTCAATGAGCAGTTCTTC.